A single T cell receptor (beta chain) is shown here with its context. As yet, its antigen is unknown. CDR1 and CDR2 from the germline V gene are SGDLS and YYNGEE. The V gene end was trimmed by 0 bases and the J gene end by 3 bases; junction bases not matched to a gene: 4. The CDR3 contains 16 residues. The data derive from a study of shared clonotypes between healthy human individuals. For each subset, genomic DNA was distributed in equal portions over several immunoSEQ plates. Here immunoSEQ multiplex PCR was the method, and the copy in TCRdb shows in-frame clones only, minus some. The data hold 90,000 to 100,000 clones, with around 47% observed a single time. Study outcomes and limitations: Among donors, clonotype sharing was expected to be affected by sequencing depth. Sampling covered nothing but blood. Tissue TCR repertoires likely differ from those found in blood. Since donors were few, the genetic and exposure-history diversity represented was limited.

The sequence derives from a woman between 40 and 55 years old in good health. Some clones in this sample may be carry-over from other donors' samples. Sequences were obtained from PBMCs. The chain couples TRBV9 to TRBJ2-1; TRBD2 aligns across 9 bases. This CDR3 reads CASSVGRLADYNEQFF. Written as DNA, the CDR3 is TGTGCCAGCAGCGTAGGGCGACTAGCGGACTACAATGAGCAGTTCTTC.